The source of this T cell receptor beta chain is a study of cytomegalovirus exposure and HLA in healthy donors. Study-wide context: T cells numbering approximately 170 million yielded 90 million to 140 million unique TCR beta sequences in an earlier analysis.

As for this clone: Its antigen is unidentified.

Primers included in the PCR were 60 Vbeta and 13 Jbeta primers. As originally analysed: A later analysis counted 65 million to 95 million unique TCR beta chains, around 10 million shared. Using immunoSEQ multiplex PCR, the repertoire was profiled, and TCRdb retains in-frame clones only, with some absent. The V and J calls and clone size come from that table; D and trimming were worked out from the DNA. In the table there are about 180,000 clones, over 70% of which are singletons. Study results and caveats: The investigators catalogued 150 to 200 TCR beta chains as cytomegalovirus-associated.

The CDR3 runs to 13 residues. Germline loops: CDR1 SGHTA, CDR2 FQGNSA. V lost 6 bases and J lost 7, with 15 bases in between. Specimen: PBMCs. The V call is TRBV7-2, the J call TRBJ1-2; weak D call: TRBD1 (5 bases). This sequence originates from a man younger than 35 in good health and CMV-seronegative. The CDR3 sequence is CASSLDTRGGYTF. DNA of the CDR3: TGTGCCAGCAGTTTGGACACAAGAGGTGGCTACACCTTC.